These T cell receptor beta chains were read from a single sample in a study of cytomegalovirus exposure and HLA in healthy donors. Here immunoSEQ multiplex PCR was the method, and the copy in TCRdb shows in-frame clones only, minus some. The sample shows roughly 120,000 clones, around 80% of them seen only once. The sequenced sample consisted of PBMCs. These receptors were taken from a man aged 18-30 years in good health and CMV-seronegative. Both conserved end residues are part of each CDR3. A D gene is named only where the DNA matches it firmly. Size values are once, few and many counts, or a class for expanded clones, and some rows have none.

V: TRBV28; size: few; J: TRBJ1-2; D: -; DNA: TGTGCCAGCAGCCGGGACAATAACTATGGCTACACCTTC; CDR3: CASSRDNNYGYTF
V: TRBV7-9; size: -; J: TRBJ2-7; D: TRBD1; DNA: TGTTCCAGCAGCCCCCCGGGACAGTTGTACGAGCAGTACTTC; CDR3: CSSSPPGQLYEQYF
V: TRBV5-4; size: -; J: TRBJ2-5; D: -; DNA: TGTGCCAGCAGCTTGGCCCCCACGGGAGTCGGAGAGACCCAGTACTTC; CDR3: CASSLAPTGVGETQYF
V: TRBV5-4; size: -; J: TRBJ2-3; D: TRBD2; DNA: TGTGCCAGCAGCTCGGGGACTAGCTTGGATACGCAGTATTTT; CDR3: CASSSGTSLDTQYF
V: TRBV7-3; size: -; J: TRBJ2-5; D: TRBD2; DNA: TGTGCCAGCAGCTCAAAAGGGGGTGGACCTAGCGGGGGAGCTCAAGAGACCCAGTACTTC; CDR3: CASSSKGGGPSGGAQETQYF
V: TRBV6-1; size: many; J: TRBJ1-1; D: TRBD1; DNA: TGTGCCAGCAGCGACAGGGCGAACACTGAAGCTTTCTTT; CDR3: CASSDRANTEAFF
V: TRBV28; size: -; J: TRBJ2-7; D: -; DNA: TGTGCCAGCAACACATATAATTACGAGCAGTACTTC; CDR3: CASNTYNYEQYF
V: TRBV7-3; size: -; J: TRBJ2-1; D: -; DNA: TGTGCCAGCAGCTTCTTAGGGGCCCAGTACAATGAGCAGTTCTTC; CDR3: CASSFLGAQYNEQFF
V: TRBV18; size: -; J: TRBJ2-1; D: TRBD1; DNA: TGTGCCAGCTCACTCGGGACAGGGGGCAATGAGCAGTTCTTC; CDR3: CASSLGTGGNEQFF
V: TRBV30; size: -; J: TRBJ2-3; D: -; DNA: TGTGCCTGGAGTCGGCGGAACACAGATACGCAGTATTTT; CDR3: CAWSRRNTDTQYF
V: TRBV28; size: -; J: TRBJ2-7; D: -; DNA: TGTGCCAGCAGTTACGCCGACCGGGTAAACGAGCAGTACTTC; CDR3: CASSYADRVNEQYF
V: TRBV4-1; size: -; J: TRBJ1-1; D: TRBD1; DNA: TGCGCCAGCAGCCAAGAGAACTACGGGACAGAGGAAGCTTTCTTT; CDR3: CASSQENYGTEEAFF
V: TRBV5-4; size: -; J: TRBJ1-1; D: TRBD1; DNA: TGTGCCAGCAGCTTGAAGACCCTCGGGACAGACACTGAAGCTTTCTTT; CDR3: CASSLKTLGTDTEAFF
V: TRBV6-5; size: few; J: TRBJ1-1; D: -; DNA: TGTGCCAGCTGGACGGGAGATATGAACACTGAAGCTTTCTTT; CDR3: CASWTGDMNTEAFF
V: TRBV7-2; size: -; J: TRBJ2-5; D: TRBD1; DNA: TGTGCCAGCAGCTTAGGCTGGGACAGGGGTGGAAAGACCCAGTACTTC; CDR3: CASSLGWDRGGKTQYF
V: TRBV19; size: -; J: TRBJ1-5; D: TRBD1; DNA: TGTGCCAGTAGTAATGGACAGGGGGCGCCGGGTCAGCCCCAGCATTTT; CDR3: CASSNGQGAPGQPQHF
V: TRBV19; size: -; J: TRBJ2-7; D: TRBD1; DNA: TGTGCCAGTAGTCGGACAGGCGGGTTCTACGAGCAGTACTTC; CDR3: CASSRTGGFYEQYF
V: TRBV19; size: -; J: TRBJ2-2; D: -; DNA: TGTGCCAGTAGTAAACTAGCCCCAAACACCGGGGAGCTGTTTTTT; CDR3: CASSKLAPNTGELFF
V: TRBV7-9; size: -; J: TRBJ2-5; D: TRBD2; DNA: TGTGCCAGCAGCTTAGGGGCTAGCGGGAATCAAGAGACCCAGTACTTC; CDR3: CASSLGASGNQETQYF
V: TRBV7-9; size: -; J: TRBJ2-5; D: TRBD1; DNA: TGTGCCAGCAGCTTTTATACCTCAGGGGGAGAGACCCAGTACTTC; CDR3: CASSFYTSGGETQYF
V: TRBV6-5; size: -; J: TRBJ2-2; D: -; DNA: TGTGCCAGCAGTTACGGGCCGGGGGAGCTGTTTTTT; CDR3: CASSYGPGELFF
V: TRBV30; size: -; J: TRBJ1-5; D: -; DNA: TGTGCCTGGAGCTCGGGAGGGTTGAGCAATCAGCCCCAGCATTTT; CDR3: CAWSSGGLSNQPQHF
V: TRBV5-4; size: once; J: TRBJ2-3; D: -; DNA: TGTGCCAGCAGCTTCCCCGGGAGTGGCACAGATACGCAGTATTTT; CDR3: CASSFPGSGTDTQYF
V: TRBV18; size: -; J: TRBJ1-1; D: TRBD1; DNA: TGTGCCAGCACAGAGGGACAGGGGATCAGTGGGACTGAAGCTTTCTTT; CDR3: CASTEGQGISGTEAFF
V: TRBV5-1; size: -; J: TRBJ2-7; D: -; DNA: TGCGCCAGCAGAACGGACGTCGGAGGCGGGCAGTACTTC; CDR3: CASRTDVGGGQYF